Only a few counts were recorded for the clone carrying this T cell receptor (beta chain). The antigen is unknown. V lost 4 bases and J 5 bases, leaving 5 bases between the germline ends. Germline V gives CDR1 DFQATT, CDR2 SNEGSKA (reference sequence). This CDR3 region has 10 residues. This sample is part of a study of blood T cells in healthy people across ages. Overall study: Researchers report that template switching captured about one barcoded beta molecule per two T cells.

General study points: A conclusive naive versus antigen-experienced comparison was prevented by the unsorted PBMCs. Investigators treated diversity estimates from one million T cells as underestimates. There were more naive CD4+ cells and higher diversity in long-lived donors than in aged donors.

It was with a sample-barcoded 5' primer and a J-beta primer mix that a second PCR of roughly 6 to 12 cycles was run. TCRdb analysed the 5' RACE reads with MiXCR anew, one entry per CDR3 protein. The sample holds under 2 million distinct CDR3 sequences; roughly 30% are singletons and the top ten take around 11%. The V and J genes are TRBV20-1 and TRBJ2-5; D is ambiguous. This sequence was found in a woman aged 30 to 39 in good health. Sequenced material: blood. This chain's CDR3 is CSAKDETQYF. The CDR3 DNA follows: TGCAGTGCTAAGGACGAGACCCAGTACTTC.